Listed below are T cell receptor beta chains from one sample, sequenced in a study of blood T cell repertoires in COVID-19. Produced via immunoSEQ multiplex PCR; TCRdb's table is partial and in-frame only. The sample shows hundreds of thousands of clones, 88% of them seen only once. Material: PBMCs or T cells enriched from blood (not recorded which). Receptors were obtained from a woman aged 25-40 years who had recovered from COVID-19. The CDR3 runs from the conserved cysteine through the conserved F or W. D genes are given only for firm matches. Not all rows give a size; the values are once, few, many and, for expanded clones, a class.

size	V	J	D	DNA	CDR3
-	TRBV24-1	TRBJ2-1	TRBD2	TGTGCCACCAGTGATTTCTCTCAGCGGGAGGGCGAGAAGGGCGAAAATGAGCAGTTCTTC	CATSDFSQREGEKGENEQFF
-	TRBV30	TRBJ1-1	TRBD1	TGTGCCGGACAGGGAAGGGCTGAAGCTTTCTTT	CAGQGRAEAFF
-	TRBV11-2	TRBJ2-2	-	TGTGCCAGCAGCTTATTTAGGGGGGCGGGGAGGGCCGGGGAGCTGTTTTTT	CASSLFRGAGRAGELFF
-	TRBV28	TRBJ2-5	TRBD1	TGTGCCAGCAGTTTCCAAGACAGGGCCGAGACCCAGTACTTC	CASSFQDRAETQYF
-	TRBV7-8	TRBJ2-2	-	TGTGCCAGCAGCTCCACCACTAACACCGGGGAGCTGTTTTTT	CASSSTTNTGELFF
-	TRBV27	TRBJ1-2	-	TGTGCCAGCAGCCTCGCCCCGGGGTTTAGTTATGGCTACACCTTC	CASSLAPGFSYGYTF
-	TRBV20-1	TRBJ1-5	-	TGCAGTGCTAGCGGGGATCAGCCCCAGCATTTT	CSASGDQPQHF
-	TRBV19	TRBJ2-7	TRBD1	TGTGCCAGTAGTAAATACAGGGACAGCTCCTACGAGCAGTACTTC	CASSKYRDSSYEQYF
-	TRBV28	TRBJ1-1	-	TGTGCCAGCAATCCGGGCAGGGCGGACACTGAAGCTTTCTTT	CASNPGRADTEAFF
-	TRBV19	TRBJ1-1	TRBD1	TGTGCCAGTAGTATAGATCAGGGGGCCACTGAAGCTTTCTTT	CASSIDQGATEAFF
once	TRBV5-1	TRBJ2-6	-	TGCGCCAGCAGCTTGGCCTTCCCTGGGGCCAACGTCCTGACTTTC	CASSLAFPGANVLTF
-	TRBV7-9	TRBJ1-1	-	TGTGCCAGCAGCCCCGTTCTGGGGGCCCCTGAAGCTTTCTTT	CASSPVLGAPEAFF
once	TRBV5-1	TRBJ2-5	-	TGCGCCAGCAGCTTCGGTGCAGCGGAAGAGACCCAGTACTTC	CASSFGAAEETQYF
-	TRBV7-2	TRBJ2-7	TRBD2	TGTGCCAGCAGCCCTAGCGGGGGGTTCACCTACGAGCAGTACTTC	CASSPSGGFTYEQYF
-	TRBV7-2	TRBJ1-6	TRBD1	TGTGCCAGCAGCTTAGGGTGGGACAGGGTTAATTCACCCCTCCACTTT	CASSLGWDRVNSPLHF
-	TRBV5-1	TRBJ2-3	TRBD1	TGCGCCAGCAGCCTCAGGGGGCTCGGCACAGATACGCAGTATTTT	CASSLRGLGTDTQYF
-	TRBV11-3	TRBJ1-1	TRBD1	TGTGCCAGCAGCACCAGACAGGGACTGAACACTGAAGCTTTCTTT	CASSTRQGLNTEAFF
once	TRBV11-2	TRBJ2-4	-	TGTGCCAGCAGCTTAAGCACAGGGACAAACATTCAGTACTTC	CASSLSTGTNIQYF
once	TRBV28	TRBJ2-1	-	TGTGCCAGCAGTCCCGGACGGGGATACAATGAGCAGTTCTTC	CASSPGRGYNEQFF
-	TRBV9	TRBJ1-2	TRBD1	TGTGCCAGCAGCGTATCGGACAGGGTGGACTATGGCTACACCTTC	CASSVSDRVDYGYTF
-	TRBV6-2/TRBV6-3	TRBJ2-7	-	TGTGCCAGCAGTTACTCACTAGTCCACGAGCAGTACTTC	CASSYSLVHEQYF
-	TRBV11-2	TRBJ1-1	-	TGTGCCAGCAGCCTCCAACTTAACACTGAAGCTTTCTTT	CASSLQLNTEAFF
few	TRBV10-3	TRBJ2-3	TRBD2	TGTGCCATCAGCCGTCTAGCGGGCTCAAGCACAGATACGCAGTATTTT	CAISRLAGSSTDTQYF
-	TRBV7-9	TRBJ2-2	-	TGTGCCAGCAGCGAACTATTCGGCGGGGAGCTGTTTTTT	CASSELFGGELFF
-	TRBV28	TRBJ1-5	-	TGTGCCGTTAAAAGCGGGGTTAATGCTCAGCCCCAGCATTTT	CAVKSGVNAQPQHF
-	TRBV19	TRBJ2-3	-	TGTGCCAGTGTGGGGGGGCATACGCAGTATTTT	CASVGGHTQYF
-	TRBV28	TRBJ1-4	TRBD1	TGTGCCAGCAGTCCGCCTGGGACAGGGCGGGAAAAACTGTTTTTT	CASSPPGTGREKLFF
-	TRBV28	TRBJ2-7	TRBD1	TGTGCCAGCAATTCGGGTGGGGACAGGCAGTACTTC	CASNSGGDRQYF
once	TRBV11-2	TRBJ2-2	-	TGTGCCAGCAGCCTTATGGGTGCCGGGGAGACCGGGGAGCTGTTTTTT	CASSLMGAGETGELFF
-	TRBV28	TRBJ2-5	-	TGTGCCAGCAGTTTTGTTGGGGCTGGAGAGACCCAGTACTTC	CASSFVGAGETQYF
-	TRBV5-8	TRBJ1-1	TRBD1	TGTGCCAGCAGCTTCAGGGGGCCGGGTGAAGCTTTCTTT	CASSFRGPGEAFF
-	TRBV24-1	TRBJ2-3	-	TGTGCCACCAGTGATCCAAGACTCTCCCCCACAGATACGCAGTATTTT	CATSDPRLSPTDTQYF
-	TRBV7-9	TRBJ1-2	-	TGTGCCAGCAGCTTAGGGGTCCGGGTCCCTCGTGGCTACACCTTC	CASSLGVRVPRGYTF
-	TRBV7-9	TRBJ1-4	-	TGTGCCAGCAGCAAGTCCTTGGTAGGGGAGGGTGAAAAACTGTTTTTT	CASSKSLVGEGEKLFF
-	TRBV9	TRBJ1-3	TRBD1	TGTGCCAGCAGCCCTGGGACAGAAATCTCTGGAAACACCATATATTTT	CASSPGTEISGNTIYF
-	TRBV28	TRBJ2-5	TRBD1	TGTGCCAGCAGTTTACGAGAGGGGGGACAGGGGAGTTTACAAGCCCAGTACTTC	CASSLREGGQGSLQAQYF
-	TRBV7-9	TRBJ2-7	-	TGTGCCAGCAGCTACGATAAGGGGGGGCCTTCCTACGAGCAGTACTTC	CASSYDKGGPSYEQYF
-	TRBV4-1	TRBJ2-5	-	TGCGCCAGCAGCCAAGGGTCACCTTTCGGGCAAGAGACCCAGTACTTC	CASSQGSPFGQETQYF
-	TRBV3-1/TRBV3-2	TRBJ2-3	-	TGTGCCAGCAGCGCTGGGACAACGGGAGATACGCAGTATTTT	CASSAGTTGDTQYF
-	TRBV30	TRBJ2-7	TRBD1	TGTGCCTGGAGTGTACAGACAGGGCCTAGCTACGAGCAGTACTTC	CAWSVQTGPSYEQYF
-	TRBV4-3	TRBJ1-3	-	TGCGCCAGCAGCTCCAATCCTCGGGGAGCCCCTGGAAACACCATATATTTT	CASSSNPRGAPGNTIYF
-	TRBV9	TRBJ2-1	-	TGTGCCAGCAGCGGTTACGCGAGCTCCTACAATGAGCAGTTCTTC	CASSGYASSYNEQFF
-	TRBV2	TRBJ1-2	TRBD1	TGTGCCAGCAGTGACCATGACAGGGCGGATTCCTATGGCTACACCTTC	CASSDHDRADSYGYTF
-	TRBV7-8	TRBJ1-1	-	TGTGCCAGCAGCTTAGCTCAGACAGGGAACACTGAAGCTTTCTTT	CASSLAQTGNTEAFF
-	TRBV7-9	TRBJ2-1	TRBD1	TGTGCCGTCAGAGACAGGGTGTACAATGAGCAGTTCTTC	CAVRDRVYNEQFF
-	TRBV7-3	TRBJ1-1	-	TGTGCCAGCAGTCTTCGAGCGGGGAAGGAAGCTTTCTTT	CASSLRAGKEAFF
few	TRBV5-1	TRBJ1-4	TRBD1	TGCGCCAGCAGCTTGGGACAGGGTAATGAAAAACTGTTTTTT	CASSLGQGNEKLFF
-	TRBV15	TRBJ2-5	-	TGTGCCACCAGCCCTCGGACTCTTTCCATGGCCCAGTACTTC	CATSPRTLSMAQYF
-	TRBV5-1	TRBJ1-1	TRBD1	TGCGCCAGCAGCTCCTATCCGGGACAGGGAAACACTGAAGCTTTCTTT	CASSSYPGQGNTEAFF
-	TRBV6-5	TRBJ1-2	TRBD1	TGTGCCAGCAGTTTATATGGACAGGGGGGCTATGGCTACACCTTC	CASSLYGQGGYGYTF
-	TRBV30	TRBJ1-3	TRBD1	TGTGCCTGGAGTGTACTAGGACAGGTTGGGACCATATATTTT	CAWSVLGQVGTIYF